A single sample is the source of the 12 T cell receptor beta chains below, sequenced in a study of CD8+ T cells in alopecia areata. Sorting of pooled cutaneous lymph node cells used CD4, CD8alpha, NKG2D, NKG2ACE and other markers. As the sequencing template, cDNA was produced by extracting RNA and reverse transcribing it. TCRdb keeps only in-frame clones here, not all; method: immunoSEQ multiplex PCR. The sample contains around 300,000 clones, none of them singletons. Sequenced input: CD4+ T cells sorted from a lymph node. These TCRs come from a C3H/HeJ mouse with alopecia areata. The strain bears MHC haplotype H2-k.

This clone was detected only a few times. These gene names are mouse names. The sequenced fragment ends 4 residues before the CDR3 boundary, so the rest is inferred from the germline J gene. The same CDR3 is also encoded by other DNA sequences in this sample. The chain is built from TRBV13-1 and TRBJ2-5; 11 nucleotides match TRBD2. After removal of 2 bases from V and 0 bases from J, the junction contained 2 bases not matched to a gene. Germline V CDR1 and CDR2: NSHNY, SYGAGN. This CDR3 is built from 16 residues. CDR3 sequence: CASSEGLGGNQDTQYF. Partial CDR3 DNA: TGTGCCAGCAGTGAAGGACTGGGGGGTAACCAAGAC.

Worth noting for this clone: Gene names denote mouse genes. The missing CDR3 end, 4 residues past where the read stops, is filled in from the germline J gene. The gene calls are TRBV19 and TRBJ2-2; TRBD1 aligns across 9 bases. V shed 5 bases, J shed 4 bases, and the junction held 3 bases outside the gene matches. CDR3 length equals 14 residues. Germline values: CDR1 FNHDT, CDR2 SITEND (reference sequence). The CDR3 reads CASSTGGLTGQLYF. CDR3 bases read: TGTGCCAGCAGCACAGGGGGCCTCACCGGG.

This clone turned up a few times. Mouse gene names apply. The missing CDR3 end, 4 residues past where the read stops, is filled in from the germline J gene. The chain links TRBV31 to TRBJ1-1; tentative D call: TRBD1 (6 bases). Trimming removed 7 bases from V and 3 bases from J, with 12 bases in between. This CDR3 region has 12 residues. Germline CDR1 reads GKSSPN; CDR2 reads SITVG. This CDR3 is CAFRDTYTEVFF. The part of the CDR3 DNA that was read is TGTGCCTTTCGGGACACCTACACA.

To note about this clone: The genes and germline here are from mouse. The read stops 4 residues short of the end of the CDR3; the missing end is completed from the germline J gene. V usage is TRBV29 and J usage is TRBJ2-5; 7 nucleotides agree with TRBD1. The germline gives CDR1 MSHET, CDR2 SYDVDS. The ends lost 4 bases at V and 3 bases at J; junction bases unmatched: 4. CDR3 size: 14 residues. This CDR3 reads CASSSPGQQDTQYF. CDR3 DNA (partial): TGTGCTAGCAGTTCTCCGGGACAGCAAGAC.

Details on this clone: Gene and germline names: mouse. Read coverage stops 4 residues before the CDR3 terminus; the germline J gene supplies the remainder. This specimen includes other DNA sequences encoding the same CDR3. The chain employs TRBV19 and TRBJ1-2, with a tentative D call TRBD1 (6 bases). CDR1 and CDR2 from the germline V gene are FNHDT and SITEND (reference sequence). The CDR3 is 14 residues long. V lost 0 bases to trimming and J lost 2 bases, with 8 bases between them. The CDR3 protein is CASSIGGGNSDYTF. CDR3 DNA, as far as it was read: TGTGCCAGCAGTATAGGGGGGGGCAACTCC.

A remark on this clone: Mouse gene names and germline throughout. The read comes to an end 4 residues before the CDR3 does, leaving the germline J gene to fill in the end. The chain is built from TRBV5 and TRBJ2-1, with D possibly TRBD2 on 6 matching bases. The CDR3 is 14 amino acids. The germline CDR1 and CDR2 sequences are LGHNA and YNLKQL (reference sequence). Between the trimmed V and J ends, which lost 2 bases and 2 bases, there was a span of 7 bases. The CDR3: CASSQRGDYAEQFF. The covered CDR3 bases are TGTGCCAGCAGCCAACGGGGGGACTATGCT.

This clone was seen only a few times. Gene names are the mouse ones. The sequence runs out 3 residues before the end of the CDR3; the remainder is reconstructed from the germline J gene. The chain joins TRBV19 to TRBJ1-6; TRBD1 matches at 7 bases. TRBJ1-6 is annotated as an ORF whose role is uncertain. Germline loops: CDR1 FNHDT, CDR2 SITEND (reference sequence). The CDR3 loop spans 15 amino acids. The trim removed 0 bases at V and 8 bases at J, leaving 5 bases unmatched. The CDR3 sequence is CASSIAGTEDSPLYF. The CDR3 DNA, read in part, is TGTGCCAGCAGTATAGCTGGGACAGAGGATTCGCCC.

Concerning this clone: Gene names are the mouse ones. The CDR3 extends 4 residues past the end of the read, so its final part is completed from the germline J gene. This sequence joins TRBV19 and TRBJ2-7; 7 bases are shared with TRBD1. Germline CDR1 is FNHDT and CDR2 is SITEND (reference sequence). Trimming cost V 0 bases and J 2 bases; bases outside gene matches: 5. The CDR3 runs 15 residues. The CDR3 bases that were read are TGTGCCAGCAGTATAGAACGAACAGGGGCCTAT. As protein: CASSIERTGAY. From start to end, the CDR3 is CASSIERTGAYEQYF.

This clone has just a few counts. The gene names here belong to mouse. The read terminates 4 residues ahead of where the CDR3 ends, so the germline J gene completes it. This chain joins TRBV13-2 and TRBJ2-5; D perhaps matches TRBD1 (7 bases). CDR3 length: 16 residues. V lost 2 bases and J lost 0, with 13 bases in between. CDR1 and CDR2 (germline): NNHNN, SYGAGS (reference sequence). The CDR3 bases that were read are TGTGCCAGCGGTGAGCAGGGGGGATTTAACCAAGAC. It is translated as CASGEQGGFNQD. The entire CDR3 protein reads CASGEQGGFNQDTQYF.

On this clone: Gene names are mouse gene names. From the germline J gene comes the end of the CDR3, since the read stops 4 residues before it. The J gene is TRBJ2-2, the V gene TRBV31; 10 nucleotides agree with TRBD1. CDR3 length: 16 residues. Losses at the gene ends were 0 bases for V and 0 bases for J; bases not matched to a gene: 1. Germline V lookup: CDR1 GKSSPN, CDR2 SITVG. The covered CDR3 bases are TGTGCCTGGAGTCTGGGACAGGGGACAAACACCGGG. Protein sequence: CAWSLGQGTNTG. Given in full, the CDR3 is CAWSLGQGTNTGQLYF.

Notes on this clone: Mouse gene names and germline throughout. Sequencing ends 4 residues short of the CDR3 end; the germline J gene provides the rest. The chain has TRBV12-1 and TRBJ1-2; weak D call: TRBD1 (6 bases). Germline V gene data show CDR1 as SGHSN and CDR2 as HYEKVE. The CDR3 contains 13 residues. Trimming stripped 4 bases from V and 3 bases from J, with 11 bases between. The sequenced part of the CDR3 DNA is TGTGCCAGCTCGGGGACACCGGACTCC. It yields the protein CASSGTPDS. The full CDR3 protein is CASSGTPDSDYTF. Full variable domain (missing parts from reference TRBV12-1 and TRBJ1-2): DSGVVQSPRHIIKEKGGRSVLTCIPISGHSNVVWYQQTLGKELKFLIQHYEKVERDKGFLPSRFSVQQFDDYHSEMNMSALELEDSAMYFCASSGTPDSDYTFGSGTRLLVI.

With respect to this clone: Gene and germline names: mouse. The CDR3 end lies 4 residues beyond the end of the read and is filled in from the germline J gene. This chain connects TRBV13-1 to TRBJ2-1; 13 bases agree with TRBD2. Germline loops: CDR1 NSHNY, CDR2 SYGAGN. This CDR3 is built from 15 residues. V trimming: 3 bases; J trimming: 6 bases; junction bases outside the gene matches: 3. CDR3 region: CASSGTGGASAEQFF. The part of the CDR3 DNA that was read is TGTGCCAGCAGTGGGACTGGGGGGGCGAGTGCT.